This is a list of T cell receptor beta chains from one sample in a study of OX40 agonist ivuxolimab in advanced cancers. The method was immunoSEQ multiplex PCR; TCRdb's version includes in-frame clones alone and lacks a portion of them. Of about 46,000 clones in the sample, 65% to 85% were seen once. This specimen consisted of CD4+ or CD8+ T cells sorted from blood, obtained in a trial of the OX40 agonist ivuxolimab. The source of these receptors is an adult with an advanced solid tumor such as melanoma, head and neck, liver or kidney cancer. The CDR3 runs from the conserved cysteine through the conserved F or W. D genes are given only for firm matches. Size values are once, few and many counts, or a class for expanded clones, and some rows have none.

D	V	size	J	length	CDR3	DNA
NA	TRBV4-3	NA	TRBJ1-4	16	CASSQGIGAGNEKLFF	TGCGCCAGCAGCCAAGGGATAGGGGCTGGAAATGAAAAACTGTTTTTT
NA	TRBV7-6	NA	TRBJ1-5	13	CASSLQGNQPQHF	TGTGCCAGCAGCTTACAGGGGAATCAGCCCCAGCATTTT
NA	TRBV19	NA	TRBJ2-2	14	CASSTYTNTGELFF	TGTGCCAGTAGTACCTACACGAACACCGGGGAGCTGTTTTTT
TRBD1	TRBV7-7	NA	TRBJ2-5	15	CASSKGDRPGETQYF	TGTGCCAGCAGCAAAGGGGACAGACCGGGTGAGACCCAGTACTTC
TRBD2	TRBV27	NA	TRBJ2-3	14	CASTPAGGPYTQYF	TGTGCCAGCACCCCAGCGGGGGGGCCGTATACGCAGTATTTT
NA	TRBV2	NA	TRBJ1-4	13	CASRGLIGEKLFF	TGTGCCAGCCGGGGGCTCATAGGAGAAAAACTGTTTTTT
NA	TRBV5-6	NA	TRBJ1-1	14	CASSLDFRNTEAFF	TGTGCCAGCAGCTTGGATTTCAGGAACACTGAAGCTTTCTTT
NA	TRBV7-9	NA	TRBJ1-1	14	CASSLGDRNTEAFF	TGTGCCAGCAGCTTAGGAGACAGGAACACTGAAGCTTTCTTT
TRBD2	TRBV14	NA	TRBJ2-1	15	CASSQDFGGESEQFF	TGTGCCAGCAGCCAAGATTTTGGGGGGGAGAGTGAGCAGTTCTTC
NA	TRBV5-1	once	TRBJ2-7	15	CASSRVGDLLVEQYF	TGCGCCAGCAGCCGCGTGGGGGACCTGCTAGTCGAGCAGTACTTC
TRBD1	TRBV7-2	NA	TRBJ2-7	14	CASSRDRSSYEQYF	TGTGCCAGCAGCCGGGACAGAAGCTCCTACGAGCAGTACTTC
NA	TRBV7-9	NA	TRBJ2-1	12	CASSKRRYEQFF	TGTGCCAGCAGTAAACGAAGGTATGAGCAGTTCTTC
NA	TRBV28	once	TRBJ1-4	10	CASRAEKLFF	TGTGCCAGCAGGGCGGAAAAACTGTTTTTT
NA	TRBV6-5	NA	TRBJ1-6	13	CASSQSYNSPLHF	TGTGCCAGCAGTCAATCGTATAATTCACCCCTCCACTTT
TRBD1	TRBV9	NA	TRBJ1-2	15	CASSTRDRGSSGYTF	TGTGCCAGCAGCACCCGGGACAGGGGTTCCTCTGGCTACACCTTC
NA	TRBV9	NA	TRBJ1-1	15	CASSVSDSYPTEAFF	TGTGCCAGCAGCGTATCGGACAGTTATCCCACTGAAGCTTTCTTT
TRBD2	TRBV5-1	NA	TRBJ2-5	15	CASSFGGGGQETQYF	TGCGCCAGCAGCTTCGGCGGGGGAGGGCAAGAGACCCAGTACTTC
TRBD2	TRBV5-1	NA	TRBJ2-5	14	CASSLAGGRETQYF	TGCGCCAGCAGCTTGGCGGGGGGGCGGGAGACCCAGTACTTC
NA	TRBV2	NA	TRBJ1-4	14	CASSEYGVGEKLFF	TGTGCCAGCAGTGAATACGGGGTGGGGGAAAAACTGTTTTTT
TRBD1	TRBV4-3	once	TRBJ1-2	12	CASKGTESGYTF	TGCGCCAGCAAAGGGACAGAGTCTGGCTACACCTTC
NA	TRBV2	few	TRBJ2-4	14	CASAGAATKNIQYF	TGTGCCAGCGCGGGGGCGGCCACCAAAAACATTCAGTACTTC
NA	TRBV20-1	NA	TRBJ2-1	11	CSASIIDEQFF	TGCAGTGCTAGCATCATCGATGAGCAGTTCTTC
TRBD1	TRBV4-1	NA	TRBJ2-1	15	CASSPRDRGWNEQFF	TGCGCCAGCAGCCCCCGGGACAGGGGTTGGAATGAGCAGTTCTTC
TRBD2	TRBV7-3	few	TRBJ2-1	21	CASSFAQPGLAALSSYNEQFF	TGTGCCAGCAGCTTCGCCCAACCGGGACTAGCGGCTTTAAGCTCCTACAATGAGCAGTTCTTC
NA	TRBV11-2	NA	TRBJ1-6	13	CASSLLRNSPLHF	TGTGCCAGCAGCTTATTACGTAATTCACCCCTCCACTTT
TRBD1	TRBV2	few	TRBJ2-3	13	CASEGATTDTQYF	TGTGCCAGCGAGGGGGCTACGACAGATACGCAGTATTTT
NA	TRBV6-1	NA	TRBJ1-6	12	CASSGIDSPLHF	TGTGCCAGCAGTGGTATTGATTCACCCCTCCACTTT
NA	TRBV6-5	NA	TRBJ1-6	14	CASSRKGQNSPLHF	TGTGCCAGCAGTCGAAAAGGACAGAATTCACCCCTCCACTTT
NA	TRBV7-6	once	TRBJ1-1	13	CASSLGVDTEAFF	TGTGCCAGCAGCTTAGGGGTGGACACTGAAGCTTTCTTT
TRBD1	TRBV28	NA	TRBJ1-1	14	CASRLGQGDNEAFF	TGTGCCAGCAGACTCGGACAGGGTGATAATGAAGCTTTCTTT
TRBD2	TRBV4-3	once	TRBJ2-3	15	CASSQGPGRADTQYF	TGCGCCAGCAGCCAAGGTCCAGGGAGGGCAGATACGCAGTATTTT
NA	TRBV5-6	NA	TRBJ1-5	15	CASSLQGRGNQPQHF	TGTGCCAGCAGCTTACAGGGTCGGGGCAATCAGCCCCAGCATTTT
NA	TRBV5-6	NA	TRBJ1-6	14	CASSLGTGNSPLHF	TGTGCCAGCAGCTTGGGCACAGGGAATTCACCCCTCCACTTT
NA	TRBV7-8	NA	TRBJ1-3	14	CASTLPGGGNTIYF	TGTGCCAGCACGCTCCCGGGCGGAGGGAACACCATATATTTT
NA	TRBV7-9	NA	TRBJ2-7	15	CASSWDPTGKGEQYF	TGTGCCAGCAGCTGGGACCCCACAGGGAAGGGCGAGCAGTACTTC
NA	TRBV7-9	NA	TRBJ1-4	13	CASSPDNDEKLFF	TGTGCCAGCAGCCCCGATAACGATGAAAAACTGTTTTTT
NA	TRBV13	NA	TRBJ2-5	16	CASSLGHGVPQETQYF	TGTGCCAGCAGCCTAGGACATGGGGTGCCTCAAGAGACCCAGTACTTC
NA	TRBV7-2	NA	TRBJ2-2	13	CASLRVNTGELFF	TGTGCCAGCCTACGGGTGAACACCGGGGAGCTGTTTTTT
TRBD1	TRBV6-5	NA	TRBJ1-2	14	CASSYSSGGGGYTF	TGTGCCAGCAGTTACTCGTCAGGGGGCGGCGGCTACACCTTC
NA	TRBV18	NA	TRBJ2-2	13	CASSPKNAGELFF	TGTGCCAGCTCACCCAAGAACGCCGGGGAGCTGTTTTTT
NA	TRBV7-2	NA	TRBJ2-2	15	CASSPRGALTGELFF	TGTGCCAGCAGCCCGAGGGGGGCCCTTACCGGGGAGCTGTTTTTT
NA	TRBV19	few	TRBJ2-1	12	CATNDRYNEQFF	TGTGCCACCAATGATCGTTACAATGAGCAGTTCTTC
NA	TRBV19	NA	TRBJ2-1	10	CASGRDEQFF	TGTGCCAGTGGGCGAGATGAGCAGTTCTTC
TRBD1	TRBV2	NA	TRBJ1-2	17	CASSGRTGGFTNYGYTF	TGTGCCAGCAGTGGACGGACAGGGGGCTTCACTAACTATGGCTACACCTTC
NA	TRBV29-1	NA	TRBJ2-7	12	CSVGEIPYEQYF	TGCAGCGTTGGCGAGATTCCCTACGAGCAGTACTTC
TRBD1	TRBV9	NA	TRBJ1-1	15	CASSALGQGGAEAFF	TGTGCCAGCAGCGCCCTGGGACAGGGCGGGGCTGAAGCTTTCTTT
NA	TRBV6-5	once	TRBJ1-1	12	CASNDLATEAFF	TGTGCCAGCAACGACCTCGCGACTGAAGCTTTCTTT
TRBD1	TRBV29-1	NA	TRBJ1-2	14	CSVADRITNYGYTF	TGCAGCGTGGCGGACAGGATCACTAACTATGGCTACACCTTC
TRBD1	TRBV6-1	NA	TRBJ2-2	15	CASSADRAFTGELFF	TGTGCCAGCAGCGCCGACAGGGCTTTCACCGGGGAGCTGTTTTTT
NA	TRBV7-9	NA	TRBJ2-5	16	CASSPLGGGYQETQYF	TGTGCCAGCAGCCCATTAGGCGGGGGCTACCAAGAGACCCAGTACTTC
NA	TRBV15	NA	TRBJ2-5	12	CATSRFKETQYF	TGTGCCACCTCCAGGTTTAAAGAGACCCAGTACTTC
NA	TRBV9	NA	TRBJ2-2	17	CASSQTSRAMNTGELFF	TGTGCCAGCAGTCAGACCAGTAGGGCCATGAACACCGGGGAGCTGTTTTTT
NA	TRBV19	NA	TRBJ2-2	15	CATRTRGRNTGELFF	TGTGCCACTAGGACTAGGGGGCGGAACACCGGGGAGCTGTTTTTT
NA	TRBV15	NA	TRBJ2-7	13	CATSSPFGYEQYF	TGTGCCACCAGCAGTCCGTTTGGGTACGAGCAGTACTTC
TRBD2	TRBV7-8	NA	TRBJ2-3	17	CASSSRDYSSSTDTQYF	TGTGCCAGCAGCTCAAGGGACTATAGTTCTAGCACAGATACGCAGTATTTT
TRBD1	TRBV7-2	NA	TRBJ1-2	16	CASSDTRTGDVYGYTF	TGTGCCAGCAGCGACACTAGGACAGGGGACGTCTATGGCTACACCTTC
TRBD2	TRBV5-6	NA	TRBJ2-1	13	CASSNPLVAGGFF	TGTGCCAGCAGCAACCCTCTTGTAGCGGGGGGGTTCTTC
NA	TRBV12-5	NA	TRBJ2-5	15	CASGDAGWGQETQYF	TGTGCTAGTGGCGACGCTGGTTGGGGTCAAGAGACCCAGTACTTC
NA	TRBV23-1	NA	TRBJ1-2	17	CASSPRCWGAIDYGYTF	TGCGCCAGCAGTCCGCGCTGTTGGGGGGCGATAGACTATGGCTACACCTTC
TRBD1	TRBV10-2	once	TRBJ1-6	13	CASTRDSYSPLHF	TGCGCCAGCACCCGGGACAGCTATTCACCCCTCCACTTT